Below are 2 T cell receptor beta chains sequenced from a single sample in a study of OX40 agonist ivuxolimab in advanced cancers. Clones were sequenced by immunoSEQ multiplex PCR, and TCRdb holds only the in-frame ones, with some missing. This sample has roughly 81,000 clones, with approximately 93% found just once. Sequenced material: CD4+ or CD8+ T cells sorted from blood, taken in a trial of the OX40 agonist ivuxolimab. All receptors derive from an adult with an advanced solid tumor such as melanoma, head and neck, liver or kidney cancer.

The chain employs TRBV6-5 and TRBJ2-1; 8 bases match TRBD2. The CDR3 is 14 amino acids. After removal of 0 bases from V and 7 bases from J, the junction contained 2 bases not matched to a gene. Germline V gene sequence: CDR1 MNHEY, CDR2 SVGAGI. The CDR3: CASSYSGGRNEQFF. In DNA form, the CDR3 reads TGTGCCAGCAGTTACTCGGGCGGGAGGAATGAGCAGTTCTTC.

This chain joins TRBV6-1 and TRBJ2-7; 8 bases are a match to TRBD2. The CDR3 consists of 15 residues. V trimming: 3 bases; J trimming: 0 bases; junction bases outside the gene matches: 4. Germline values: CDR1 MNHNS, CDR2 SASEGT. The CDR3 protein is CASSEIAGSSYEQYF. CDR3 bases: TGTGCCAGCAGTGAGATAGCGGGGAGCTCCTACGAGCAGTACTTC.